The clone carrying this TCR beta chain turned up a few times. The antigen remains unidentified. This record belongs to a study of T cell repertoires in cytomegalovirus infection. Study-wide points: Ex vivo, HLA-C-restricted CMV-specific TCR beta clonotypes prevailed over the rest of the response.

V trimming: 4 bases; J trimming: 1 base; junction bases outside the gene matches: 11. The V gene's germline CDR1 is LNHNV and CDR2 YYDKDF (reference sequence). The CDR3 runs to 17 residues. TCRdb passed the reads through MiXCR, listing each CDR3 protein once. The sample has 650,000 to 850,000 distinct CDR3 sequences, about 28% seen once. The rearrangement joins TRBV15 to TRBJ2-3; 7 bases align to TRBD2. This receptor was obtained from a human donor in good health (CMV status not recorded). Some clones in this sample may be carry-over from other donors' samples. The starting material was cultured CD8+ T cells from PBMCs, obtained from culture after CMV antigen stimulation. The DNA for the CDR3 is TGTGCCACCAGCACTTCCGCAGCCGCGGGGGGCACAGATACGCAGTATTTT. It yields the protein CATSTSAAAGGTDTQYF.